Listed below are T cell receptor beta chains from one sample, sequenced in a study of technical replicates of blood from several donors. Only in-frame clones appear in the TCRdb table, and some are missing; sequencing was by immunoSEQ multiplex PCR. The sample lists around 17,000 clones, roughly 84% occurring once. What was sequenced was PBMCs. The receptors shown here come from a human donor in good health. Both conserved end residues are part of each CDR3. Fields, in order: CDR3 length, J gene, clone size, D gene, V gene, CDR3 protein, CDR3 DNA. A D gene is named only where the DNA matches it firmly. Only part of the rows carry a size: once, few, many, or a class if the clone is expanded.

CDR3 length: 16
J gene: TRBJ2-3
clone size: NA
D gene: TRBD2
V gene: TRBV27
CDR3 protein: CASSFNLAGSADTQYF
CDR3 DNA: TGTGCCAGCAGTTTTAATCTAGCGGGGAGCGCAGATACGCAGTATTTT

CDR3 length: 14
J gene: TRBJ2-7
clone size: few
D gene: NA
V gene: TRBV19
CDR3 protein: CASSIAWTVPEQYF
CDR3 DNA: TGTGCCAGTAGTATCGCTTGGACAGTTCCCGAGCAGTACTTC

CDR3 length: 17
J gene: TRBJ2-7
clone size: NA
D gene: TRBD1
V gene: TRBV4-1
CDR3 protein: CASSQEVRGQSSYEQYF
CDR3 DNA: TGCGCCAGCAGCCAAGAGGTCCGGGGACAGAGCTCCTACGAGCAGTACTTC

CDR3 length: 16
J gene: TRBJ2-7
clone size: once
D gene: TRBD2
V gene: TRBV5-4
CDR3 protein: CASSRGGAESSYEQYF
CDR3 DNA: TGTGCCAGCAGCCGGGGGGGGGCAGAAAGCTCCTACGAGCAGTACTTC

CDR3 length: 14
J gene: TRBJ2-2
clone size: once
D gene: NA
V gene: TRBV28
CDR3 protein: CASRGSGNTGELFF
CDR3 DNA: TGTGCCAGCAGAGGTAGCGGGAACACCGGGGAGCTGTTTTTT

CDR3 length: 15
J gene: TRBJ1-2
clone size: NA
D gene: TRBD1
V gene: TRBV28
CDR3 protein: CASSSSGQGAYGYTF
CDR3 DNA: TGTGCCAGCAGTTCCTCGGGACAGGGCGCCTATGGCTACACCTTC

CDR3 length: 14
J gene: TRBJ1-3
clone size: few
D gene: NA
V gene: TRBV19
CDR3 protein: CASSRDTGGNTIYF
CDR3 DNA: TGTGCCAGTAGCCGGGACACAGGTGGAAACACCATATATTTT

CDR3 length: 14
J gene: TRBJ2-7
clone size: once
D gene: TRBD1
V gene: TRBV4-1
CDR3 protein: CASSQGQGEYEQYF
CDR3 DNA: TGCGCCAGCAGCCAAGGACAGGGGGAATACGAGCAGTACTTC

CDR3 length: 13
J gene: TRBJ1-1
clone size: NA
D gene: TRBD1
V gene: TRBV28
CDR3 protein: CASSYHGTGEAFF
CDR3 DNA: TGTGCCAGCAGTTACCATGGGACAGGTGAAGCTTTCTTT

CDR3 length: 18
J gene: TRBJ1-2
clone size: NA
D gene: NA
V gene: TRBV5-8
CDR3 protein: CASSPQNGFHPRYYGYTF
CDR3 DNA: TGTGCCAGCAGCCCCCAGAATGGCTTCCACCCTCGATACTATGGCTACACCTTC

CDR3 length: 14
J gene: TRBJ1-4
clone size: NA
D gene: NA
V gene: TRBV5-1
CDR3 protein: CASSLGQGAEKLFF
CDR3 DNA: TGCGCCAGCAGCTTGGGGCAGGGTGCTGAAAAACTGTTTTTT

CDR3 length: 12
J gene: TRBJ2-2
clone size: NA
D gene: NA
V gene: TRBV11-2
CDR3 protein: CASTQLGGELFF
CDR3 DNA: TGTGCCAGCACCCAACTTGGCGGGGAGCTGTTTTTT

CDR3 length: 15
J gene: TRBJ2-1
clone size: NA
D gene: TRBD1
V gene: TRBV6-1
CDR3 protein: CASSDPGQGNNEQFF
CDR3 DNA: TGTGCCAGCAGTGACCCGGGACAGGGAAACAATGAGCAGTTCTTC

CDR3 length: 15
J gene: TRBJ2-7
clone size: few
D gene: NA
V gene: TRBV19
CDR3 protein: CASSIGARDTYEQYF
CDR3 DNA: TGTGCCAGTAGTATAGGGGCGAGAGATACCTACGAGCAGTACTTC

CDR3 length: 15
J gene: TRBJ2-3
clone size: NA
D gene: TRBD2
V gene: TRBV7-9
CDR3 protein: CASSVSGGATDTQYF
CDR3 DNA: TGTGCCAGCAGCGTAAGCGGGGGGGCCACAGATACGCAGTATTTT

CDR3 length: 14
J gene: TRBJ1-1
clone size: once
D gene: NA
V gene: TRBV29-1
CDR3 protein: CSGAGGALNTEAFF
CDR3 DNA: TGCAGCGGCGCGGGGGGGGCTTTGAACACTGAAGCTTTCTTT

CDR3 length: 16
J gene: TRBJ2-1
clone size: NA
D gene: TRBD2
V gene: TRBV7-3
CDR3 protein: CASSLLAGGVYNEQFF
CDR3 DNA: TGTGCCAGCAGCTTGCTAGCGGGAGGGGTCTACAATGAGCAGTTCTTC

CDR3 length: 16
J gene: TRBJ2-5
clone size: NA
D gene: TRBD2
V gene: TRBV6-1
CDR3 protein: CASSDFRTSGRETQYF
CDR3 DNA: TGTGCCAGCAGTGACTTCCGGACTAGCGGGAGAGAGACCCAGTACTTC

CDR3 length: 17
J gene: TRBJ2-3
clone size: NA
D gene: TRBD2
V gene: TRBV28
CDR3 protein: CASSSATSGRALDTQYF
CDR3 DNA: TGTGCCAGCAGTTCCGCTACTAGCGGGAGGGCCTTAGATACGCAGTATTTT

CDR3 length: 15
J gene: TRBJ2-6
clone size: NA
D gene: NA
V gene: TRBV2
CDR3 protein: CASSDGGAGANVPTF
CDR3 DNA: TGTGCCAGCAGTGATGGCGGAGCTGGGGCCAACGTCCCGACTTTC

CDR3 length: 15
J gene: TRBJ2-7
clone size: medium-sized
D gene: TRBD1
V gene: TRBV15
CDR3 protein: CATSVLRDSSYEQYF
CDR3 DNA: TGTGCCACCAGCGTGTTACGGGACAGCTCCTACGAGCAGTACTTC

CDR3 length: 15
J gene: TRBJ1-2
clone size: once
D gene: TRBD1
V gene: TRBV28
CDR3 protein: CASTWDRLGSPGYTF
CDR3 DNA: TGTGCCAGCACCTGGGACAGGCTAGGGAGCCCGGGCTACACCTTC

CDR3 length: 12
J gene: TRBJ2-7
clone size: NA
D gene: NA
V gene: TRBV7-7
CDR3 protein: CASSFDTYEQYF
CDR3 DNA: TGTGCCAGCAGCTTTGACACCTACGAGCAGTACTTC

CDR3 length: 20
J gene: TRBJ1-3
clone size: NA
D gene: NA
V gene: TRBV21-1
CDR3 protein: CASSKVYWQEGGKKRNTIYF
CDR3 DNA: TGTGCCAGCAGCAAAGTATATTGGCAAGAAGGAGGGAAAAAGAGAAACACCATATATTTT

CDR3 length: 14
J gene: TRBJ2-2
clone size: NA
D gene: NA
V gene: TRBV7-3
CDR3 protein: CASSLALGSGELFF
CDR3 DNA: TGTGCCAGCAGCTTAGCTCTCGGGTCCGGGGAGCTGTTTTTT

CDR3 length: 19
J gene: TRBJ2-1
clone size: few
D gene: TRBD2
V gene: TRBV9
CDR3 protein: CASSAGVSSGSEPYNEQFF
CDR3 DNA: TGTGCCAGCAGCGCAGGAGTTTCTAGCGGGAGTGAGCCCTACAATGAGCAGTTCTTC

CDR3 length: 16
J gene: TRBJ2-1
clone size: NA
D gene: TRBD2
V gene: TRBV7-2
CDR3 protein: CASSSPRWAGGDEQFF
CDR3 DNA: TGTGCCAGCAGCTCCCCTCGCTGGGCGGGAGGGGATGAGCAGTTCTTC

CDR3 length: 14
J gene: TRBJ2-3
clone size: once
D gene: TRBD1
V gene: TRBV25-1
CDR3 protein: CASRDTGGADTQYF
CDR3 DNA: TGTGCCAGCAGGGACACAGGGGGCGCAGATACGCAGTATTTT

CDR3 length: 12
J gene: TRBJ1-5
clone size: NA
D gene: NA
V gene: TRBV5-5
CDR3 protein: CASNPIGAPQHF
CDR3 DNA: TGTGCCAGCAACCCAATAGGGGCGCCCCAGCATTTT

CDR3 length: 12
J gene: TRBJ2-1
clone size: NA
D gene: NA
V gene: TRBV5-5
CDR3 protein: CASSSVGELQFF
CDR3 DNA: TGTGCCAGCAGCTCCGTGGGAGAATTACAGTTCTTC

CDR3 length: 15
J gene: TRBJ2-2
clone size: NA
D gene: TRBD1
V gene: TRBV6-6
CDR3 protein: CASSYGPGGTGELFF
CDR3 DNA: TGTGCCAGCAGTTACGGCCCAGGGGGCACCGGGGAGCTGTTTTTT

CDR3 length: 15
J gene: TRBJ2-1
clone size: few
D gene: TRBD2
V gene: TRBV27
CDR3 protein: CASRLAGDAYNEQFF
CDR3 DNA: TGTGCCAGCAGACTAGCGGGAGACGCCTACAATGAGCAGTTCTTC

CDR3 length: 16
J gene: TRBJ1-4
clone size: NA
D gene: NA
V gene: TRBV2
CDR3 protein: CASSVRLTQINEKLFF
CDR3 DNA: TGTGCCAGCAGTGTCCGGCTAACACAGATTAATGAAAAACTGTTTTTT

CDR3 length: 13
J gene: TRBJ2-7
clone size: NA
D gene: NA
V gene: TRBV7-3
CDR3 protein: CASSEGLAYEQYF
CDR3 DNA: TGTGCCAGCAGCGAAGGACTCGCCTACGAGCAGTACTTC

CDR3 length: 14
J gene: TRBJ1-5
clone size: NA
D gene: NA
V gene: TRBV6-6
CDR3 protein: CASSYAQGDQPQHF
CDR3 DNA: TGTGCCAGCAGTTACGCACAGGGAGATCAGCCCCAGCATTTT

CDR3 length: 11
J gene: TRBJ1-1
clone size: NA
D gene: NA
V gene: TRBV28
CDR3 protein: CASSFVEKAFF
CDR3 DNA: TGTGCCAGCAGTTTCGTTGAGAAAGCTTTCTTT

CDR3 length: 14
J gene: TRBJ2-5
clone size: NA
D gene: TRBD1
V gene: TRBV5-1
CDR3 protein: CASSSGQGLETQYF
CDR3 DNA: TGCGCCAGCAGCTCCGGACAGGGTCTGGAGACCCAGTACTTC

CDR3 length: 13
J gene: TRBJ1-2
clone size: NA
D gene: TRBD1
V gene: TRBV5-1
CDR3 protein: CASRRTGGRGYTF
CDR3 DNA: TGCGCCAGCAGGCGGACAGGGGGCCGTGGCTACACCTTC

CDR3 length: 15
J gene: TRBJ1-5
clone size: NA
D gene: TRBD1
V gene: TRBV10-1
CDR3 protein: CASSEGGSGNQPQHF
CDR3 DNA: TGCGCCAGCAGTGAAGGGGGCTCGGGCAATCAGCCCCAGCATTTT

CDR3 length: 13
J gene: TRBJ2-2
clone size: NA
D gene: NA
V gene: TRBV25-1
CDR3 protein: CASRTGYPGELFF
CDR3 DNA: TGTGCCAGCAGGACAGGTTACCCCGGGGAGCTGTTTTTT

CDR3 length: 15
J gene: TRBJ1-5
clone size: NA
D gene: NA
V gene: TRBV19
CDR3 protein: CASSRTTGGNQPQHF
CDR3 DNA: TGTGCCAGTAGTAGGACCACGGGGGGCAATCAGCCCCAGCATTTT

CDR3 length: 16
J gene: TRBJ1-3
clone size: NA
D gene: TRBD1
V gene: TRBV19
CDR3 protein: CASSMIQGPSGNTIYF
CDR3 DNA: TGTGCCAGTAGTATGATACAGGGGCCCTCTGGAAACACCATATATTTT

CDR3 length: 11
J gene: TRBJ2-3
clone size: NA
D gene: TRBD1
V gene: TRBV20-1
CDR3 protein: CSAETGYTQYF
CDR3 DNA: TGCAGTGCTGAGACAGGGTATACGCAGTATTTT

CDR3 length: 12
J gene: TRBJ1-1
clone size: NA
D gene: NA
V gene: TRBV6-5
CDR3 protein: CASQQGDTEAFF
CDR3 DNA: TGTGCCAGCCAACAGGGAGACACTGAAGCTTTCTTT

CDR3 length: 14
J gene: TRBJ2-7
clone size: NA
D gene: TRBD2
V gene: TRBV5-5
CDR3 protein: CASSSGLAGAVQYF
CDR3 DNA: TGTGCCAGCAGTTCTGGACTAGCGGGAGCCGTGCAGTACTTC

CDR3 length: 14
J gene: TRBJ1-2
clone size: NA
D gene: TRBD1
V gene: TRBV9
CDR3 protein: CASSLLGQNYGYTF
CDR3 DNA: TGTGCCAGCAGTCTTTTGGGACAGAACTATGGCTACACCTTC

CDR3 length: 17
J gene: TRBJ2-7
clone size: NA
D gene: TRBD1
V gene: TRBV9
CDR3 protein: CASSVEKGQGAFYEQYF
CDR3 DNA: TGTGCCAGCAGCGTAGAGAAAGGACAGGGGGCTTTCTACGAGCAGTACTTC

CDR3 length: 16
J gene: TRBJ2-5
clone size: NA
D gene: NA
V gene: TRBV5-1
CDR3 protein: CASSLGTAQYQETQYF
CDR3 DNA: TGCGCCAGCAGCTTGGGCACCGCCCAGTACCAAGAGACCCAGTACTTC

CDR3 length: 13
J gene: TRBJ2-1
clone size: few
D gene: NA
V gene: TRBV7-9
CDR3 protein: CASSLGSAGEQFF
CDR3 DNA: TGTGCCAGCAGCTTAGGGAGTGCGGGTGAGCAGTTCTTC

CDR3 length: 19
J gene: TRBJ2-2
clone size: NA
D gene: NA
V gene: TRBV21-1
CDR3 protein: CASKSRGLAGGPRTGELFF
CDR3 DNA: TGTGCCAGCAAGAGCAGGGGACTAGCGGGAGGGCCCAGGACCGGGGAGCTGTTTTTT

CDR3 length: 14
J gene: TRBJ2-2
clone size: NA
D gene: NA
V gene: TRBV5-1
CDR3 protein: CASRETGNTGELFF
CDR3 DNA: TGCGCCAGCAGGGAGACAGGCAACACCGGGGAGCTGTTTTTT

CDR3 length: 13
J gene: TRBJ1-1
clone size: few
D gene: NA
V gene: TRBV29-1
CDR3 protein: CSVRQLMNTEAFF
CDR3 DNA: TGCAGCGTGAGACAGTTGATGAACACTGAAGCTTTCTTT

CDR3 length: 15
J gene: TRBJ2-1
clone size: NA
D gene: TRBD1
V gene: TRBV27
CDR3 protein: CASSIDGTGYNEQFF
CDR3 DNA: TGTGCCAGCAGTATCGACGGGACAGGTTACAATGAGCAGTTCTTC

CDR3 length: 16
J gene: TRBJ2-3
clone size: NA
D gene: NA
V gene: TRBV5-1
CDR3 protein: CASSLEPGSGTDTQYF
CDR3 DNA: TGCGCCAGCAGCTTGGAGCCCGGGAGTGGCACAGATACGCAGTATTTT

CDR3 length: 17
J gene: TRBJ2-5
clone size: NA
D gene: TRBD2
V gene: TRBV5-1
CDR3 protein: CASSLGTSGSAGETQYF
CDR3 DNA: TGCGCCAGCAGCTTGGGGACTAGCGGGAGTGCCGGAGAGACCCAGTACTTC

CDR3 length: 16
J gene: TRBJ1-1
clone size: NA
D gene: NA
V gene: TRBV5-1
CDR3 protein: CASSIMGGNTNAEAFF
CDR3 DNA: TGCGCCAGCAGCATCATGGGAGGGAATACGAACGCTGAAGCTTTCTTT

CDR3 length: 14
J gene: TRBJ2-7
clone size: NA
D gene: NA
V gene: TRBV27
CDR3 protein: CASSARGTSYEQYF
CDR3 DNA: TGTGCCAGCAGTGCCCGAGGCACCTCCTACGAGCAGTACTTC

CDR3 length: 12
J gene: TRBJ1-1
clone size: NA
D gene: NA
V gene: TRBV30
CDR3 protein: CAWSPGWSEAFF
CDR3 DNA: TGTGCCTGGAGTCCGGGGTGGAGTGAAGCTTTCTTT

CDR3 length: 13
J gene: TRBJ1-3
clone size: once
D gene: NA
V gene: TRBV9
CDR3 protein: CASNADSGNTIYF
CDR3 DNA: TGTGCCAGCAACGCAGACTCTGGAAACACCATATATTTT